What follows are 20 T cell receptor beta chains derived from one specimen sequenced in a study of shared clonotypes between healthy human individuals. Generated by immunoSEQ multiplex PCR, the TCRdb table keeps only in-frame clones and is missing some. Among roughly 1,500,000 clones listed, approximately 98.5% were seen once. Source material: naive CD4+ T cells sorted from blood. Subset noted: CD45RA+ positively selected. The receptor source for this set is a man under 40 in good health.

V and J are TRBV10-3 and TRBJ2-7, with a weak D call TRBD2 (5 bases). V lost 6 bases to trimming and J lost 6 bases, with 21 bases between them. Germline V CDR1 and CDR2: ENHRY, SYGVKD. The CDR3 loop spans 15 amino acids. The CDR3 bases are TGTGCCATCAGGACCACTAGTGGCGGTGTGAGCGAGCAGTACTTC. It codes for CAIRTTSGGVSEQYF.

For this clone: Other DNA sequences of this sample code for an identical CDR3. CDR3 bases: TGCAGCGTGGGAGGAGGCAGCAACTATGGCTACACCTTC. Its translation: CSVGGGSNYGYTF. The chain recombines TRBV29-1 with TRBJ1-2; no clear D. Trimming shortened V by 6 bases and J by 2 bases, and 13 bases separated the two germline ends. This CDR3 has 13 residues. Per germline, CDR1 SQVTM and CDR2 ANQGSEA. The full variable domain, completed using reference TRBV29-1 and TRBJ1-2, is SAVISQKPSRDICQRGTSLTIQCQVDSQVTMMFWYRQQPGQSLTLIATANQGSEATYESGFVIDKFPISRPNLTFSTLTVSNMSPEDSSIYLCSVGGGSNYGYTFGSGTRLTVV.

This clone was observed a single time. The gene calls are TRBV11-3 and TRBJ2-7; 7 bases line up with TRBD1. CDR1 is SGHNT and CDR2 is YENEEA in the germline V gene. V shed 1 base, J shed 6 bases, and the junction held 3 bases outside the gene matches. The CDR3 consists of 13 residues. The CDR3 loop is CASSLAWDSEQYF. CDR3 bases: TGTGCCAGCAGCTTAGCCTGGGACAGCGAGCAGTACTTC.

The chain combines TRBV7-7 with TRBJ2-1; perhaps TRBD2 as D (5 bases). The CDR3 length is 13 residues. The germline gives CDR1 SSHAT, CDR2 FNYEAQ (reference sequence). Trimming left V 1 base short and J 8 bases short, with 9 bases between. The DNA of the CDR3 is TGTGCCAGCAGCTTAGGGACGCGGGATGAGCAGTTCTTC. Its protein is CASSLGTRDEQFF.

The genes are TRBV10-3 and TRBJ2-2; 12 bases match TRBD2. There are 17 residues in the CDR3. The junction had 7 bases not matched to a gene; V was cut back by 2 bases and J by 6 bases. From germline, CDR1 is ENHRY and CDR2 SYGVKD. This CDR3 is CAISEGRLAGVSGELFF. The CDR3 region has the DNA TGTGCCATCAGTGAGGGGAGACTAGCGGGAGTTTCCGGGGAGCTGTTTTTT.

This chain joins TRBV21-1 and TRBJ2-2. TRBV21-1 is a documented pseudogene. The CDR3 loop spans 15 amino acids. The CDR3 loop reads CASSKALWDTGELFF. The CDR3 coding sequence is TGTGCCAGCAGCAAAGCGCTTTGGGACACCGGGGAGCTGTTTTTT.

This rearrangement joins TRBV7-2 to TRBJ2-5; D possibly corresponds to TRBD1 (6 bases). This CDR3 contains 14 residues. V was clipped by 2 bases and J by 3 bases, with 10 bases between them. Germline V gene lookup returns CDR1 SGHTA and CDR2 FQGNSA. This CDR3 reads CASSLSGAEETQYF. Here the CDR3 DNA reads TGTGCCAGCAGCTTATCAGGGGCGGAAGAGACCCAGTACTTC. Drawing the rest from reference TRBV7-2 and TRBJ2-5, the complete variable domain is GAGVSQSPSNKVTEKGKDVELRCDPISGHTALYWYRQSLGQGLEFLIYFQGNSAPDKSGLPSDRFSAERTGGSVSTLTIQRTQQEDSAVYLCASSLSGAEETQYFGPGTRLLVL.

V gene TRBV10-3 combines with J gene TRBJ2-1, with a tentative D call TRBD1 (5 bases). The CDR3 loop spans 14 amino acids. CDR1 and CDR2 (germline): ENHRY, SYGVKD. Trimming took off 10 bases at V and 0 bases at J, with 13 bases between the two ends. CDR3 in amino acids: CATSDKSSYNEQFF. CDR3 DNA sequence: TGTGCCACATCGGACAAGAGCTCCTACAATGAGCAGTTCTTC.

This clone has just one count. The genes are TRBV6-4 and TRBJ2-1; 7 bases align to TRBD2. Per the germline V gene, CDR1 is MRHNA and CDR2 is SNTAGT. V shed 1 base, J shed 8 bases, and the junction held 5 bases outside the gene matches. The CDR3 covers 14 residues. CDR3: CASSDWASGHEQFF. In DNA form, the CDR3 reads TGTGCCAGCAGTGACTGGGCTAGCGGCCATGAGCAGTTCTTC.

This chain links TRBV7-2 with TRBJ2-7; no definite D call. This CDR3 is 16 amino acids long. Germline-derived CDR1 and CDR2 are SGHTA and FQGNSA. Trimming shortened V by 6 bases and J by 2 bases, and 20 bases separated the two germline ends. The DNA for the CDR3 is TGTGCCAGCAGTCTTATCGGCGGCGATCGGGCCTACGAGCAGTACTTC. Amino acids: CASSLIGGDRAYEQYF. Based on the CDR3 plus reference TRBV7-2 and TRBJ2-7, the full variable domain is GAGVSQSPSNKVTEKGKDVELRCDPISGHTALYWYRQSLGQGLEFLIYFQGNSAPDKSGLPSDRFSAERTGGSVSTLTIQRTQQEDSAVYLCASSLIGGDRAYEQYFGPGTRLTVT.

The CDR3 protein is CATRTGGEGTEQYF. CDR3 nucleotide sequence: TGTGCCACCAGAACAGGGGGCGAGGGAACAGAGCAGTACTTC. J is TRBJ2-7 and V is TRBV10-3; 9 bases agree with TRBD1. Losses at the gene ends were 10 bases for V and 7 bases for J; bases not matched to a gene: 14. The CDR3 consists of 14 residues. In germline, CDR1 is ENHRY, CDR2 SYGVKD.

This rearrangement joins TRBV18 to TRBJ2-3; TRBD2 matches 14 bases. This CDR3 region has 16 residues. J was trimmed by 9 bases and V by 1 base; bases with no gene match: 6. The germline V gene has CDR1 KGHSH and CDR2 LQKENI. CDR3 DNA: TGTGCCAGCTCACCACTGGGGACTAGCGGGAGACCGACGCAGTATTTT. Translating gives CASSPLGTSGRPTQYF.

The chain links TRBV14 to TRBJ2-1; D might be TRBD2 (6 bases). The germline V and J ends were trimmed by 1 base and 6 bases, with 13 bases remaining between them. The CDR3 is made up of 15 amino acids. The germline V gene encodes CDR1 SGHDN and CDR2 FVKESK. This chain's CDR3 is CASSQGRLEANEQFF. DNA for the CDR3: TGTGCCAGCAGCCAAGGCCGACTAGAGGCCAATGAGCAGTTCTTC.

This CDR3 is CASSAFTFTDTQYF. In DNA, the CDR3 is TGTGCCAGCAGTGCCTTCACCTTCACAGATACGCAGTATTTT. The J gene is TRBJ2-3, the V gene TRBV6-4; D gene unclear. The V end was cut by 4 bases, the J end by 2 bases, with 10 bases between. Germline V CDR1 and CDR2: MRHNA, SNTAGT. This CDR3 comprises 14 residues.

The gene calls are TRBV7-2 and TRBJ2-2; no reliable D call. This CDR3 comprises 16 residues. The germline V and J ends were trimmed by 1 base and 0 bases, with 9 bases remaining between them. Germline CDR1 is SGHTA and CDR2 is FQGNSA. This CDR3 is CASSLVGWANTGELFF. CDR3 nucleotides: TGTGCCAGCAGCTTAGTGGGTTGGGCGAACACCGGGGAGCTGTTTTTT.

The chain couples TRBV19 to TRBJ1-5, with TRBD1 as a possible D gene (6 bases). The CDR3 is made up of 16 amino acids. V was cut by 8 bases and J by 0 bases, with 17 bases left in between. From germline, CDR1 is LNHDA and CDR2 SQIVND (reference sequence). CDR3 bases: TGTGCCAGTCGGGCGGGGGGCCCAAATAGCAATCAGCCCCAGCATTTT. Translated: CASRAGGPNSNQPQHF.

This sequence joins TRBV7-6 and TRBJ1-3; D is possibly TRBD1 (5 bases). Germline CDR1 SGHVS, CDR2 FNYEAQ. The V gene lost 5 bases and the J gene lost 7 bases, with 12 bases spanning the gap. The CDR3 is made up of 13 amino acids. Written as DNA, the CDR3 is TGTGCCAGCAGCGCCCCGGGGGGGAACACCATATATTTT. It is translated as CASSAPGGNTIYF.

V gene TRBV5-1 combines with J gene TRBJ2-1; D unresolved. V gave up 4 bases and J gave up 10 bases, with 12 bases separating them. The CDR3 is 12 residues long. Germline V lookup: CDR1 SGHRS, CDR2 YFSETQ. The CDR3 DNA follows: TGCGCCAGCAGCCCTTCCCAGTTGGAGCAGTTCTTC. Translated, it gives CASSPSQLEQFF.

The chain is built from TRBV15 and TRBJ2-7, with 7 bases that match TRBD2. V shed 2 bases, J shed 0 bases, and the junction held 13 bases outside the gene matches. The CDR3 is 18 residues long. Germline assignment: CDR1 LNHNV and CDR2 YYDKDF (reference sequence). As DNA, the CDR3 is TGTGCCACCAGCAGATCCCCACTAACAGGCGGGAGCTCCTACGAGCAGTACTTC. Translated: CATSRSPLTGGSSYEQYF.

The chain employs TRBV29-1 and TRBJ2-1; 7 bases line up with TRBD1. This CDR3 has 13 amino acids. Germline values: CDR1 SQVTM, CDR2 ANQGSEA. The CDR3 loop reads CSVIQGIYNEQFF. CDR3 in DNA: TGCAGTGTAATACAGGGGATCTACAATGAGCAGTTCTTC.